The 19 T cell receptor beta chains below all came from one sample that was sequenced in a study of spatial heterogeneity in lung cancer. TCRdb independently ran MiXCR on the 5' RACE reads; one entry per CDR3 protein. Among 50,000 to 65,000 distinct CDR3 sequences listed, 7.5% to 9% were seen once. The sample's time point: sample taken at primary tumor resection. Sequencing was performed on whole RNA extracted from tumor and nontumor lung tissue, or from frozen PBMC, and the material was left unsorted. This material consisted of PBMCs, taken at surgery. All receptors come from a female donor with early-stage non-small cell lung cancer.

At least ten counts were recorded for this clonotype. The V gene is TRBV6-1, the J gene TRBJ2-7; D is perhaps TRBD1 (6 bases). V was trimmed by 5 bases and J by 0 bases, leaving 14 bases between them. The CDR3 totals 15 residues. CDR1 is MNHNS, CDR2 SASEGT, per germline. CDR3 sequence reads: CASSSQGSSSYEQYV. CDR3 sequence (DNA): TGTGCCAGCAGTTCTCAGGGGTCTAGCTCCTACGAGCAGTACGTC.

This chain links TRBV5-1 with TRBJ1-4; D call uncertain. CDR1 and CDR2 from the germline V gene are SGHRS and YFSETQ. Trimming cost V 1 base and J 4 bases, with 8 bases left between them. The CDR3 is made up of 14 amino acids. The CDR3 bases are TGCGCCAGCAGCTTGAAAGGGAATAATGAAAAACTGTTTTTT. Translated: CASSLKGNNEKLFF.

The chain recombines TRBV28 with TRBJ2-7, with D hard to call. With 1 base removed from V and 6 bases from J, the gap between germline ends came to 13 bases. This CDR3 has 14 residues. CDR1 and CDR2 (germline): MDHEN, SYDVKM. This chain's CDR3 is CASSLFQTQREQYF. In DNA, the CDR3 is TGTGCCAGCAGTTTATTCCAGACCCAGCGCGAGCAGTACTTC. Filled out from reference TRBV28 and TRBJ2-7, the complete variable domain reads DVKVTQSSRYLVKRTGEKVFLECVQDMDHENMFWYRQDPGLGLRLIYFSYDVKMKEKGDIPEGYSVSREKKERFSLILESASTNQTSMYLCASSLFQTQREQYFGPGTRLTVT.

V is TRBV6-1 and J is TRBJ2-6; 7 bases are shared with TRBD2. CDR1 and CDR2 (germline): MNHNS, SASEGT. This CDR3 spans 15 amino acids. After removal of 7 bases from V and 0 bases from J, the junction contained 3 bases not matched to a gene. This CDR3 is CASKGGSSGANVLTF. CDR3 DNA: TGTGCCAGCAAAGGCGGGAGCTCTGGGGCCAACGTCCTGACTTTC.

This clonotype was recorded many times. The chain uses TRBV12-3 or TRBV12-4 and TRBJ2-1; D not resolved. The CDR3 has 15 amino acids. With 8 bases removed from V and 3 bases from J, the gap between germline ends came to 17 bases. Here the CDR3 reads CASVKGISGYNEQFF. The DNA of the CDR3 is TGTGCCAGCGTTAAGGGAATTTCAGGCTACAATGAGCAGTTCTTC.

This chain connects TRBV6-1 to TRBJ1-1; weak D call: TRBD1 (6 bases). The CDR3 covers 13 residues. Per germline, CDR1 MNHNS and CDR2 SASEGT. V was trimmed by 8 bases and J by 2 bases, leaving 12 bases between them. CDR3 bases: TGTGCCAGCTCCTACGGGGGCAACACTGAAGCTTTCTTT. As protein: CASSYGGNTEAFF.

The CDR3 region has the DNA TGTGCCAGCAGCCCGACAGGTTATAATTCACCCCTCCACTTT. It codes for CASSPTGYNSPLHF. The V and J genes are TRBV7-2 and TRBJ1-6; possible D gene TRBD1, 6 bases. Trimming pared 5 bases from V and 4 bases from J, leaving 9 bases between. Germline V gene lookup returns CDR1 SGHTA and CDR2 FQGNSA. The CDR3 spans 14 residues.

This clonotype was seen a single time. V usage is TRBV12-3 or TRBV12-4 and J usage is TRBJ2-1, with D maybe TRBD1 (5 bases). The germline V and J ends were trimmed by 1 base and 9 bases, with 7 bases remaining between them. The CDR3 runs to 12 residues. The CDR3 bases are TGTGCCAGCAGTTTAGGGGGCCTTGAGCAGTTCTTC. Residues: CASSLGGLEQFF.

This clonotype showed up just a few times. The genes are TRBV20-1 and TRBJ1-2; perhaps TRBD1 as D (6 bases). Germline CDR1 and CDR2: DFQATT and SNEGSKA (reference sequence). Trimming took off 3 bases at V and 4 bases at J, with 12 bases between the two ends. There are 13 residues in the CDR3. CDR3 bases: TGCAGTGCTAGGGGACATCCTTTCTATGGCTACACCTTC. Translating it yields CSARGHPFYGYTF.

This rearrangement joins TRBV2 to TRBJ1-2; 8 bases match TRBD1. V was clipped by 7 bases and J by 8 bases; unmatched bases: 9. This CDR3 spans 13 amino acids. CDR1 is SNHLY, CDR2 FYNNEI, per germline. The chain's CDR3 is CASITDRGGGYTF. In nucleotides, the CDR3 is TGTGCCAGCATTACTGACAGGGGAGGCGGCTACACCTTC. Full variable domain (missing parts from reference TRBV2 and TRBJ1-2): EPEVTQTPSHQVTQMGQEVILRCVPISNHLYFYWYRQILGQKVEFLVSFYNNEISEKSEIFDDQFSVERPDGSNFTLKIRSTKLEDSAMYFCASITDRGGGYTFGSGTRLTVV.

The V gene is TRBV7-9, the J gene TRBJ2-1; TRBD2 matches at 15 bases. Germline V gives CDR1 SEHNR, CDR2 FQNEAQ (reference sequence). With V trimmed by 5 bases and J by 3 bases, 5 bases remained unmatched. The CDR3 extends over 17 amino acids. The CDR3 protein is CASSPGLAGGYYNEQFF. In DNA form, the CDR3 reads TGTGCCAGCAGCCCGGGACTAGCGGGGGGTTACTACAATGAGCAGTTCTTC.

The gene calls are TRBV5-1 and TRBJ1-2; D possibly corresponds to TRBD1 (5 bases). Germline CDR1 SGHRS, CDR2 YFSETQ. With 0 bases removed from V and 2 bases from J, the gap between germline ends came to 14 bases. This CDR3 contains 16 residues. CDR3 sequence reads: CASSLEAGRSNYGYTF. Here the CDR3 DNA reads TGCGCCAGCAGCTTGGAGGCGGGACGGAGCAACTATGGCTACACCTTC.

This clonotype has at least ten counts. CDR3 sequence (DNA): TGTGCCAGCAGGTCCTTCTCTGGAAACACCATATATTTT. Translated: CASRSFSGNTIYF. The genes are TRBV6-5 and TRBJ1-3; no clear D. The germline V gene has CDR1 MNHEY and CDR2 SVGAGI. The CDR3 has 13 residues. V gave up 6 bases and J gave up 0 bases, with 6 bases separating them.

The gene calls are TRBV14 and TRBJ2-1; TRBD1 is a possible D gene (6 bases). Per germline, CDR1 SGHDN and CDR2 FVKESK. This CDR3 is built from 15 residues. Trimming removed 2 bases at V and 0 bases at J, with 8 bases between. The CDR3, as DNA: TGTGCCAGCAGCCAACAGGGGTACTCCTACAATGAGCAGTTCTTC. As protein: CASSQQGYSYNEQFF. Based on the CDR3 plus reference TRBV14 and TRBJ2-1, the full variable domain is EAGVTQFPSHSVIEKGQTVTLRCDPISGHDNLYWYRRVMGKEIKFLLHFVKESKQDESGMPNNRFLAERTGGTYSTLKVQPAELEDSGVYFCASSQQGYSYNEQFFGPGTRLTVL.

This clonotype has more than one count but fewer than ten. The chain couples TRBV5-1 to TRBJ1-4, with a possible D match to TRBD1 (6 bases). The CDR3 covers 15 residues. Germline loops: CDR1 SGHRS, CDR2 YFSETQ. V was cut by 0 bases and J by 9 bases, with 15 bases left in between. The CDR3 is CASSLELTGSKKLFF. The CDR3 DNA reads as TGCGCCAGCAGCTTGGAATTAACAGGGTCGAAAAAACTGTTTTTT.

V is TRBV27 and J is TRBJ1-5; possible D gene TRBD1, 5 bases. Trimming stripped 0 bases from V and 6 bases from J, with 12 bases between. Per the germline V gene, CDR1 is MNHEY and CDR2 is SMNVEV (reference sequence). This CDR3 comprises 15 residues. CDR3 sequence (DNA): TGTGCCAGCAGTTTATCCCTGACAGCGTCTCAGCCCCAGCATTTT. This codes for CASSLSLTASQPQHF.

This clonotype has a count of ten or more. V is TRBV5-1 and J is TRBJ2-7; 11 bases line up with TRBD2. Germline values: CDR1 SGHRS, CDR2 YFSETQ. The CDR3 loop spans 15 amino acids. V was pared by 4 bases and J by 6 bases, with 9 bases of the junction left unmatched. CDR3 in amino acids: CASSPDLAGGREQYF. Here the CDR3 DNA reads TGCGCCAGCAGCCCCGATTTAGCGGGAGGGCGCGAGCAGTACTTC. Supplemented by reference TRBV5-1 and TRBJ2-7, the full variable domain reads KAGVTQTPRYLIKTRGQQVTLSCSPISGHRSVSWYQQTPGQGLQFLFEYFSETQRNKGNFPGRFSGRQFSNSRSEMNVSTLELGDSALYLCASSPDLAGGREQYFGPGTRLTVT.

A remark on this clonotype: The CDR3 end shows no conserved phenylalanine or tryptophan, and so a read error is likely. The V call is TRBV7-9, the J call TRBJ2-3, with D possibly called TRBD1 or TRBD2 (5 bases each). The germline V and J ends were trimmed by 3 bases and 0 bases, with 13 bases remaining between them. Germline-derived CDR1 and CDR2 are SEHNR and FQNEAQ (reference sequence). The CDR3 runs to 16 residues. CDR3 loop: CASSFWTRTSTDTQYL. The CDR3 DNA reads TGTGCCAGCAGCTTCTGGACAAGGACTAGCACAGATACGCAGTATCTT.

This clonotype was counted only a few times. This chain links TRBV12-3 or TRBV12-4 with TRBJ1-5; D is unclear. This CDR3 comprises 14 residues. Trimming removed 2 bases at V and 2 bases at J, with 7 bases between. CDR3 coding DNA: TGTGCCAGCAGTTTACGGGCGGGCAATCAGCCCCAGCATTTT. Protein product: CASSLRAGNQPQHF.